These 30 T cell receptor beta chains were sequenced from one sample in a study of human T cells and chemical hapten exposure. TCRdb reprocessed the RACE reads via MiXCR and lists one record per CDR3 protein. The sample holds 65,000 to 70,000 distinct CDR3 sequences, roughly 9.7% seen once. Stated time point: pre-sensitization, week 0. Treatment given: therapeutic diphenylcyclopropenone sensitization with weekly scalp DPC. Source: whole blood, taken in connection with sensitization to the hapten diphenylcyclopropenone (DPC). The receptors were gathered from a woman aged 45-65 years with alopecia areata. Some clones in this sample may be carry-over from other donors' samples.

This clonotype was seen at least ten times. This chain connects TRBV19 to TRBJ2-7, with D perhaps TRBD1 (6 bases). This CDR3 comprises 15 residues. Per the germline V gene, CDR1 is LNHDA and CDR2 is SQIVND (reference sequence). The germline V and J ends were trimmed by 6 bases and 5 bases, with 20 bases remaining between them. This CDR3 is CASSAGRDNSNEQYF. The DNA for the CDR3 is TGTGCCAGTAGCGCGGGTCGGGACAATTCGAACGAGCAGTACTTC.

In this sample, this clonotype turned up many times. The chain combines TRBV7-2 with TRBJ2-2; 7 bases align to TRBD2. Germline-derived CDR1 and CDR2 are SGHTA and FQGNSA. This CDR3 comprises 20 residues. V gave up 2 bases and J gave up 0 bases; unmatched junction bases: 15. The chain's CDR3 is CASSLFRSGRARTNTGELFF. For the CDR3, the DNA is TGTGCCAGCAGCTTATTCCGTTCAGGGAGGGCGCGTACGAACACCGGGGAGCTGTTTTTT.

This clonotype showed up many times. The chain recombines TRBV28 with TRBJ1-4; D ambiguous. The CDR3 length is 13 residues. The germline CDR1 and CDR2 sequences are MDHEN and SYDVKM. V gave up 2 bases and J gave up 2 bases, with 3 bases separating them. The CDR3 reads CASSLVTNEKLFF. In DNA form, the CDR3 reads TGTGCCAGCAGTTTAGTGACTAATGAAAAACTGTTTTTT.

This clonotype has a handful of counts. This chain joins TRBV7-9 and TRBJ1-1; the D is unclear. Trimming pared 3 bases from V and 6 bases from J, leaving 14 bases between. The CDR3 contains 14 residues. Looked up from germline, CDR1 is SEHNR and CDR2 is FQNEAQ (reference sequence). This CDR3 is CASSFPWTGAEAFF. The CDR3 DNA reads TGTGCCAGCAGCTTCCCCTGGACGGGCGCTGAAGCTTTCTTT. The complete variable domain, with remaining parts taken from reference TRBV7-9 and TRBJ1-1, reads DTGVSQNPRHKITKRGQNVTFRCDPISEHNRLYWYRQTLGQGPEFLTYFQNEAQLEKSRLLSDRFSAERPKGSFSTLEIQRTEQGDSAMYLCASSFPWTGAEAFFGQGTRLTVV.

J is TRBJ1-2 and V is TRBV5-1; no definite D call. V dropped 0 bases and J dropped 6 bases, with 9 bases sitting between them. CDR1 SGHRS and CDR2 YFSETQ come from the germline V gene. The CDR3 sequence is 13 residues long. The CDR3 DNA reads TGCGCCAGCAGCTTGGCCGAACAGAATGGCTACACCTTC. As protein: CASSLAEQNGYTF.

This clonotype was counted only a few times. This chain joins TRBV10-3 and TRBJ2-7, with D maybe TRBD2 (5 bases). Germline CDR1 and CDR2: ENHRY and SYGVKD. V lost 3 bases and J 5 bases, leaving 20 bases between the germline ends. The CDR3 length is 16 residues. The CDR3 is CAISEAVGPPKDEQYF. The CDR3 DNA reads as TGTGCCATCAGTGAAGCGGTCGGGCCTCCGAAGGACGAGCAGTACTTC.

The V gene is TRBV20-1, the J gene TRBJ1-2; 9 bases are a match to TRBD1. The V segment lost 5 bases and the J segment 4 bases; nucleotides outside the gene matches: 17. The CDR3 runs to 17 residues. The V gene's germline CDR1 is DFQATT and CDR2 SNEGSKA (reference sequence). CDR3 nucleotide sequence: TGCAGTGCTCCACGGAGGGGCGTCAGGACAGGGGTCTATGGCTACACCTTC. Its translation: CSAPRRGVRTGVYGYTF.

This chain connects TRBV7-9 to TRBJ2-3; TRBD2 agrees at 11 bases. This CDR3 comprises 15 residues. With 5 bases clipped from V and 4 bases from J, the junction kept 5 bases outside the gene matches. Germline V lookup: CDR1 SEHNR, CDR2 FQNEAQ (reference sequence). CDR3 nucleotide sequence: TGTGCCAGCAGCCCTACTAGCGGGAGCGCAGATACGCAGTATTTT. It codes for CASSPTSGSADTQYF.

There are many counts of this clonotype. The rearrangement joins TRBV2 to TRBJ2-7; 15 bases are shared with TRBD2. CDR1 is SNHLY and CDR2 is FYNNEI in the germline V gene. The J segment lost 5 bases and the V segment lost 6 bases, leaving 5 bases of the junction unmatched. The CDR3 sequence is 15 residues long. CDR3 bases: TGTGCCAGCAGAGATGGGACTAGCGGGGGGCACGAGCAGTACTTC. Protein sequence: CASRDGTSGGHEQYF.

This clonotype was seen a few times. The V call is TRBV28, the J call TRBJ2-1; D is undetermined. Between the trimmed V and J ends, which lost 4 bases and 6 bases, there was a span of 10 bases. Germline lookup yields CDR1 MDHEN and CDR2 SYDVKM. This CDR3 is built from 13 residues. The CDR3 loop reads CASSWRGLNEQFF. The CDR3 nucleotides read TGTGCCAGCAGTTGGAGAGGTCTCAATGAGCAGTTCTTC. Drawing the rest from reference TRBV28 and TRBJ2-1, the complete variable domain is DVKVTQSSRYLVKRTGEKVFLECVQDMDHENMFWYRQDPGLGLRLIYFSYDVKMKEKGDIPEGYSVSREKKERFSLILESASTNQTSMYLCASSWRGLNEQFFGPGTRLTVL.

The table lists this clonotype with a few counts. The J gene is TRBJ2-4, the V gene TRBV20-1; D gene uncertain. This CDR3 spans 14 amino acids. V was shortened by 3 bases and J by 0 bases, with 9 bases between the two germline ends. The V gene's germline CDR1 is DFQATT and CDR2 SNEGSKA (reference sequence). The CDR3 sequence is CSASRELAKNIQYF. The CDR3, as DNA: TGCAGTGCTAGTAGGGAACTAGCCAAAAACATTCAGTACTTC.

Worth noting for this clonotype: At one end the junction does not follow the germline gene, possibly because of a read error. The chain combines TRBV3-1 with TRBJ2-7; 7 bases line up with TRBD1. The germline V gene encodes CDR1 LGHDT and CDR2 YNNKEL (reference sequence). This CDR3 contains 15 residues. The CDR3, as DNA: TGTGCCAGCCGCCAAGGACAGGTCTTCTCCTCCGAGCAGTACTTC. Translating it yields CASRQGQVFSSEQYF.

V usage is TRBV20-1 and J usage is TRBJ2-1; TRBD2 matches 7 bases. The germline V gene has CDR1 DFQATT and CDR2 SNEGSKA (reference sequence). The length of the CDR3 is 14 residues. CDR3 residues: CRTLVAGSYNEQFF. As DNA, the CDR3 is TGCAGGACCCTCGTAGCGGGTTCCTACAATGAGCAGTTCTTC.

This clonotype was detected only a few times. This chain connects TRBV12-3 or TRBV12-4 to TRBJ2-5, with unresolved D. The V end was cut by 2 bases, the J end by 7 bases, with 20 bases between. The CDR3 sequence is 16 residues long. This chain's CDR3 is CASSLKRQVGRVTQYF. CDR3 coding DNA: TGTGCCAGCAGTTTAAAACGGCAGGTCGGTCGAGTGACCCAGTACTTC.

This clonotype was recorded many times. The J gene is TRBJ2-3, the V gene TRBV7-9; 9 nucleotides align to TRBD2. This CDR3 has 15 amino acids. In germline, CDR1 is SEHNR, CDR2 FQNEAQ (reference sequence). Trimming took 5 bases from V and 4 from J; bases not matched to a gene: 7. CDR3 loop: CASSPGLAGADTQYF. The CDR3 DNA follows: TGTGCCAGCAGCCCGGGGTTAGCGGGAGCAGATACGCAGTATTTT.

This clonotype was seen only a few times. The V call is TRBV28, the J call TRBJ2-5; 9 bases align to TRBD2. Germline V gene sequence: CDR1 MDHEN, CDR2 SYDVKM. The CDR3 contains 16 residues. V was pared by 6 bases and J by 7 bases, with 15 bases of the junction left unmatched. CDR3 amino acids: CASRLTGTSSVGTQYF. The DNA of the CDR3 is TGTGCCAGCAGATTAACCGGGACTAGCAGTGTTGGGACCCAGTACTTC.

The chain employs TRBV6-2 or TRBV6-3 and TRBJ2-3; no definite D call. Germline CDR1 reads MNHEY; CDR2 reads SVGEGT. Trimming removed 5 bases at V and 1 base at J, with 10 bases between. The CDR3 extends over 14 amino acids. Written as DNA, the CDR3 is TGTGCCAGCAGTCCTAACCAGGGCACAGATACGCAGTATTTT. Its translation is CASSPNQGTDTQYF.

This clonotype was found many times. The rearrangement uses TRBV7-2 and TRBJ2-1; 7 bases map to TRBD2. The CDR3 length is 17 residues. Germline assignment: CDR1 SGHTA and CDR2 FQGNSA. V trimming: 2 bases; J trimming: 9 bases; junction bases outside the gene matches: 16. For the CDR3, the DNA is TGTGCCAGCAGCTTAAAGGTATCGAGCGGGAAATTGGGTGAGCAGTTCTTC. Its translation is CASSLKVSSGKLGEQFF. The full variable domain, its missing parts supplied by reference TRBV7-2 and TRBJ2-1, is GAGVSQSPSNKVTEKGKDVELRCDPISGHTALYWYRQSLGQGLEFLIYFQGNSAPDKSGLPSDRFSAERTGGSVSTLTIQRTQQEDSAVYLCASSLKVSSGKLGEQFFGPGTRLTVL.

This clonotype was seen only a few times. The chain links TRBV20-1 to TRBJ2-1, with D perhaps being TRBD1 or TRBD2 (5 bases each). Germline V CDR1 and CDR2: DFQATT, SNEGSKA (reference sequence). The CDR3 has 18 amino acids. V gave up 6 bases and J gave up 0 bases, with 24 bases separating them. The CDR3 is CSANGADLPNLSYNEQFF. The CDR3 nucleotides read TGCAGTGCCAACGGGGCAGACCTCCCCAACCTCTCCTACAATGAGCAGTTCTTC.

Many counts were recorded for this clonotype. The chain uses TRBV9 and TRBJ1-6; D is unresolved. V lost 3 bases, J lost 8 bases, and 21 bases lay in between. The CDR3 has 17 amino acids. Germline V gives CDR1 SGDLS, CDR2 YYNGEE. This CDR3 is CASSARGGSIRDSPLHF. The CDR3 nucleotides read TGTGCCAGCAGCGCCCGTGGTGGATCCATAAGGGATTCACCCCTCCACTTT.

There are a few counts of this clonotype. The rearrangement uses TRBV7-6 and TRBJ2-3; unclear D gene. Per germline, CDR1 SGHVS and CDR2 FNYEAQ. This CDR3 has 12 amino acids. V dropped 0 bases and J dropped 7 bases, with 5 bases sitting between them. The CDR3 coding sequence is TGTGCCAGCAGCTTAGCCGCCAATACGCAGTATTTT. Translating gives CASSLAANTQYF.

CDR3 protein: CATLEGGTGLGTQYF. For the CDR3, the DNA is TGTGCCACTTTAGAAGGGGGCACCGGATTGGGGACCCAGTACTTC. The chain couples TRBV28 to TRBJ2-5; 7 bases are a match to TRBD1. The CDR3 loop spans 15 amino acids. V lost 10 bases and J lost 7; bases outside the gene matches: 18. Germline CDR1 reads MDHEN; CDR2 reads SYDVKM.

The V and J genes are TRBV7-2 and TRBJ2-5; no firm D call. The CDR3 has 13 amino acids. Germline V lookup: CDR1 SGHTA, CDR2 FQGNSA. V was shortened by 2 bases and J by 5 bases, with 9 bases between the two germline ends. CDR3 sequence reads: CASSLSYSETQYF. DNA of the CDR3: TGTGCCAGCAGCTTATCCTACTCGGAGACCCAGTACTTC.

There are many counts of this clonotype. The chain combines TRBV6-2 or TRBV6-3 with TRBJ2-2; D may be TRBD1 or TRBD2 (5 bases each). Trimming took 6 bases from V and 3 from J, leaving 14 bases between them. Per germline, CDR1 MNHEY and CDR2 SVGEGT. CDR3 length equals 15 residues. The CDR3 coding sequence is TGTGCCAGCAGGATCCGGGACCTCTACACCGGGGAGCTGTTTTTT. The encoded protein is CASRIRDLYTGELFF.

As DNA, the CDR3 is TGTGCCAGCAGCTTAGTTGCGGTTAACTATGGCTACACCTTC. It yields the protein CASSLVAVNYGYTF. J is TRBJ1-2 and V is TRBV7-9; D uncertain. The CDR3 covers 14 residues. Germline V lookup: CDR1 SEHNR, CDR2 FQNEAQ (reference sequence). V lost 1 base to trimming and J lost 1 base, with 7 bases between them.

The chain combines TRBV7-2 with TRBJ2-3; TRBD2 is a possible D gene (5 bases). The V gene's germline CDR1 is SGHTA and CDR2 FQGNSA. CDR3 length equals 16 residues. V shed 0 bases and J shed 6 bases, with 16 bases lying between them. In DNA form, the CDR3 reads TGTGCCAGCAGCTTAGCGTCTGGCGGGCCTAGGGATACGCAGTATTTT. Its protein is CASSLASGGPRDTQYF.

This clonotype has only a few counts. The V call is TRBV7-3, the J call TRBJ1-6, with TRBD1 matching over 9 bases. Germline V gene lookup returns CDR1 SGHTA and CDR2 FQGTGA. The CDR3 spans 15 residues. The V segment lost 0 bases and the J segment 9 bases; nucleotides outside the gene matches: 3. CDR3 sequence: CASSLTPGQGSPLHF. The CDR3 coding sequence is TGTGCCAGCAGCTTAACTCCGGGACAGGGTTCACCCCTCCACTTT.

This clonotype was counted many times. CDR3 loop: CSATEANDYEAFF. The CDR3 DNA reads TGCAGTGCTACCGAGGCGAACGATTATGAAGCTTTCTTT. This sequence joins TRBV20-1 and TRBJ1-1; D is uncertain. The V end lost 4 bases, the J end lost 7 bases, and 16 bases lay between the germline ends. The CDR3 sequence is 13 residues long. CDR1 is DFQATT and CDR2 is SNEGSKA in the germline V gene (reference sequence).

The rearrangement links TRBV7-3 to TRBJ2-7; TRBD1 is a possible D gene (5 bases). V was shortened by 5 bases and J by 3 bases, with 17 bases between the two germline ends. The germline V gene has CDR1 SGHTA and CDR2 FQGTGA. This CDR3 comprises 15 residues. CDR3 sequence: CASSPQGEIGYEQYF. CDR3 bases: TGTGCCAGCAGCCCCCAAGGGGAAATCGGCTACGAGCAGTACTTC.

The chain is built from TRBV12-3 or TRBV12-4 and TRBJ2-1; the match to TRBD2 covers 10 bases. The ends lost 5 bases at V and 4 bases at J; junction bases unmatched: 5. The CDR3 totals 15 residues. The CDR3 sequence: CASSILAGAYNEQFF. CDR3 DNA sequence: TGTGCCAGCAGTATCCTAGCGGGGGCTTACAATGAGCAGTTCTTC.